This T cell receptor beta chain is from a study of CD8+CD57+ T cells in acquired aplastic anemia. This clonotype was counted many times. Its antigen remains unidentified. Study findings and constraints: In common between the patients and the controls were twenty-nine CD8+ CDR3 sequences.

CDR3 and TCR beta VDJ profiling relied on genomic DNA as the template. Each CDR3 protein is one row after TCRdb ran MiXCR on the reads. Of 250,000 to 300,000 distinct CDR3 sequences in the sample, 50% to 70% were seen once. The CDR3 loop spans 14 amino acids. Germline CDR1 is SGHTA and CDR2 is FQGNSA. The trim removed 5 bases at V and 2 bases at J, leaving 6 bases unmatched. Sequenced: sorted CD4+, CD8+, or CD8+CD57+ T cells (not recorded which) from PBMCs. The J gene is TRBJ2-7, the V gene TRBV7-2; 7 bases are a match to TRBD2. This sequence was found in a human donor with severe aplastic anemia or a healthy control (not recorded which). The CDR3 is CASSVGTNPYEQYF. The CDR3 region has the DNA TGTGCCAGCAGCGTCGGGACTAACCCCTACGAGCAGTACTTC.